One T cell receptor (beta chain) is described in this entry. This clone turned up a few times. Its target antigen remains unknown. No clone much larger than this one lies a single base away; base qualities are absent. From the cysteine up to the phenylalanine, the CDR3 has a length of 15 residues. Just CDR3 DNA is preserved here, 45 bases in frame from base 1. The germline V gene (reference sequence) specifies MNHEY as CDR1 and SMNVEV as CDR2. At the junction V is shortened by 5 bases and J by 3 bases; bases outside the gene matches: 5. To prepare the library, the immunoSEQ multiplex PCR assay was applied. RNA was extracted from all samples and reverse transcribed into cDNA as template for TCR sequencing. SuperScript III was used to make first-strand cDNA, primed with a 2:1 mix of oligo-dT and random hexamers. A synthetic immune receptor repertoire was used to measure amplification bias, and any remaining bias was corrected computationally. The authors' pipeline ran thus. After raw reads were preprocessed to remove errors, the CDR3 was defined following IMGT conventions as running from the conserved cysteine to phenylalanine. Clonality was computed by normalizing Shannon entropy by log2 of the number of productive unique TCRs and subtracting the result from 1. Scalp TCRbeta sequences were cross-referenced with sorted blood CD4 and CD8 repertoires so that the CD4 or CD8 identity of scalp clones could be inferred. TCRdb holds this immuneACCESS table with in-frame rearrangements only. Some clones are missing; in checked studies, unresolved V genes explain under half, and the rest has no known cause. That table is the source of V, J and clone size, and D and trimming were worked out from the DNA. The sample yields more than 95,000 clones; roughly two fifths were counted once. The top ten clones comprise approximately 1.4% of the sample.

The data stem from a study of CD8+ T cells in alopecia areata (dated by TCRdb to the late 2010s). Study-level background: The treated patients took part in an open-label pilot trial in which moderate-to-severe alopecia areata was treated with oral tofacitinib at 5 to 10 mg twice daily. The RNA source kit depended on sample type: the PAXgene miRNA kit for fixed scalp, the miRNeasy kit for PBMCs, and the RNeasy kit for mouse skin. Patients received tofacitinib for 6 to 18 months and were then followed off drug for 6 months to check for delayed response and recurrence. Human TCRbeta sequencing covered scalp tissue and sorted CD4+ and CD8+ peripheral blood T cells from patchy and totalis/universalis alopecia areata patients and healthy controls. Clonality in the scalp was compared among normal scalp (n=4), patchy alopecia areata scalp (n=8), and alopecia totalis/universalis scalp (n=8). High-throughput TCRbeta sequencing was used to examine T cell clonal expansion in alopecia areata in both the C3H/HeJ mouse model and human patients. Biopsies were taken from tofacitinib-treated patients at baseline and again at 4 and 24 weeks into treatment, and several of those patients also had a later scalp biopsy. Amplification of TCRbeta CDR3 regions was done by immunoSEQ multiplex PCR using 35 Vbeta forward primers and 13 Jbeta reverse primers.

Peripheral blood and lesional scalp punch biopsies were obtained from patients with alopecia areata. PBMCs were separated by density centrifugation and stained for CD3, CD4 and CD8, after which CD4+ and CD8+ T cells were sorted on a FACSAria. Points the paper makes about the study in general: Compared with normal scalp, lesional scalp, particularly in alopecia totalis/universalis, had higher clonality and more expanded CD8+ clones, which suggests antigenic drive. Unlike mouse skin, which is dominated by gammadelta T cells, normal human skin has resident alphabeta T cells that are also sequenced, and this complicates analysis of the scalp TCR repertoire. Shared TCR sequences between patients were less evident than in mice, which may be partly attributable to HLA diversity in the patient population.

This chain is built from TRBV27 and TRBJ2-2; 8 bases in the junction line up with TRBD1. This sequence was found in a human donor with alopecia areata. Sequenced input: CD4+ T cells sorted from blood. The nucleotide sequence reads TGTGCCAGCAGTCTCAGACAGGGGTACACCGGGGAGCTGTTTTTT. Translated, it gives CASSLRQGYTGELFF.